A selection of T cell receptor beta chains follows, all from one sample in a study of blood T cells in healthy people across ages. TCRdb re-derived calls from the 5' RACE reads in MiXCR, one entry per CDR3 protein. The sample has some 1.7 million distinct CDR3 sequences; approximately 30% are singletons. Sequenced: blood. These receptors all stem from a woman aged 25-40 years in good health. CDR3s include the opening cysteine and the closing phenylalanine or tryptophan. D genes are given only for firm matches. Clone size is given for some rows only: seen once, a few or many times, or a class if the clone is expanded.

V,D,size,J,CDR3,DNA
TRBV6-5,TRBD1,few,TRBJ1-1,CASSARTGGETEAFF,TGTGCCAGCAGTGCTCGGACAGGGGGCGAGACTGAAGCTTTCTTT
TRBV7-9,-,few,TRBJ1-2,CASSLVETDSYGYTF,TGTGCCAGCAGCTTAGTCGAGACGGATAGCTATGGCTACACCTTC
TRBV28,-,-,TRBJ1-3,CASFRGGTAGNTIYF,TGTGCCAGTTTCCGGGGTGGAACTGCTGGAAACACCATATATTTT
TRBV6-5,-,few,TRBJ2-7,CASSYSKSLALEQYF,TGTGCCAGCAGTTACTCGAAATCCCTAGCTCTCGAGCAGTACTTC
TRBV25-1,-,-,TRBJ1-3,CASSSQPGLKRGNTIYF,TGTGCCAGCAGTTCACAACCGGGACTTAAGCGGGGAAACACCATATATTTT
TRBV27,-,-,TRBJ2-3,CASSIGTQTTDTQYF,TGTGCCAGCAGTATCGGGACACAGACCACAGATACGCAGTATTTT
TRBV20-1,-,-,TRBJ2-3,CSRGSGSTDTQYF,TGCAGCCGAGGGAGCGGGAGCACAGATACGCAGTATTTT
TRBV5-5,TRBD1,once,TRBJ1-4,CASNTGTVGGEKLFF,TGTGCCAGCAACACCGGGACAGTGGGAGGCGAAAAACTGTTTTTT
TRBV11-3,-,many,TRBJ2-3,CASSLRGAEDTQYF,TGTGCCAGCAGCTTAAGGGGGGCAGAAGATACGCAGTATTTT
TRBV12-3/TRBV12-4,-,-,TRBJ1-3,CTSSLGGTGNTIYF,TGTACCAGCAGTTTAGGGGGAACTGGAAACACCATATATTTT
TRBV25-1,TRBD1,-,TRBJ2-5,CASSPTGARLETQYF,TGTGCCAGCAGTCCGACAGGGGCGCGGTTAGAGACCCAGTACTTC
TRBV29-1,TRBD1,-,TRBJ1-1,CSVGWWTGVSEAFF,TGCAGCGTTGGCTGGTGGACAGGGGTTTCTGAAGCTTTCTTT
TRBV20-1,TRBD2,-,TRBJ2-3,CSARVMREGLDTQYF,TGCAGTGCTAGAGTAATGAGGGAGGGATTAGATACGCAGTATTTT
TRBV11-2,-,-,TRBJ2-7,CASSVGGRHGYEQYF,TGTGCCAGCAGCGTCGGAGGCCGCCATGGGTACGAGCAGTACTTC
TRBV20-1,-,few,TRBJ1-1,CSASRVLEAFF,TGCAGTGCTTCCCGGGTCCTTGAAGCTTTCTTT
TRBV20-1,-,few,TRBJ2-5,CSASEIGFQETQYF,TGCAGTGCTAGCGAAATAGGCTTTCAAGAGACCCAGTACTTC
TRBV30,-,few,TRBJ2-1,CAWSLEGNEQFF,TGTGCCTGGAGTTTGGAGGGCAATGAGCAGTTCTTC
TRBV5-1,-,few,TRBJ2-3,CASSVRSSRVGTDTQYF,TGCGCCAGCAGCGTCCGATCCTCCAGGGTCGGCACAGATACGCAGTATTTT
TRBV6-5,-,-,TRBJ1-3,CASSCAPGNTIYF,TGTGCCAGCAGTTGCGCCCCTGGAAACACCATATATTTT
TRBV2,-,few,TRBJ1-5,CASCDRLNQPQHF,TGTGCCTCCTGTGACAGACTCAATCAGCCCCAGCATTTT
TRBV11-2,-,-,TRBJ1-6,CASSARLDSPLHF,TGTGCCAGCAGCGCCCGGTTGGATTCACCCCTCCACTTT
TRBV29-1,-,many,TRBJ2-7,CSVIVESHEQYF,TGCAGCGTTATAGTCGAGTCCCACGAGCAGTACTTC
TRBV4-1,TRBD2,many,TRBJ2-4,CASSQAASGGMAKNIQYF,TGCGCCAGCAGCCAAGCGGCCAGCGGGGGGATGGCCAAAAACATTCAGTACTTC
TRBV5-1,TRBD1,-,TRBJ1-1,CASSLAGTGALGTEAFF,TGCGCCAGCAGCTTGGCCGGGACAGGGGCCTTGGGCACTGAAGCTTTCTTT
TRBV20-1,TRBD1,many,TRBJ2-7,CSATLRDRTYEQYF,TGCAGTGCTACCCTGCGGGACAGGACCTACGAGCAGTACTTC
TRBV20-1,-,few,TRBJ2-1,CSATNIAESYNEQFF,TGCAGTGCTACTAACATAGCGGAATCCTACAATGAGCAGTTCTTC
TRBV11-2,-,-,TRBJ2-3,CASPARPSTDTQYF,TGTGCCAGCCCCGCTAGGCCAAGCACAGATACGCAGTATTTT
TRBV6-2/TRBV6-3,-,few,TRBJ1-5,CASSYSARGSHQPQHF,TGTGCCAGCAGTTACTCGGCCAGGGGCAGCCATCAGCCCCAGCATTTT
TRBV6-5,TRBD1,many,TRBJ2-7,CASRAGGTGAYEQYF,TGTGCCAGCAGAGCCGGCGGGACAGGGGCCTACGAGCAGTACTTC
TRBV19,-,many,TRBJ2-1,CASSMTGYNEQFF,TGTGCCAGTAGTATGACGGGATACAATGAGCAGTTCTTC
TRBV29-1,-,-,TRBJ2-4,CSVDKSLNNEQYF,TGCAGCGTTGACAAGTCGCTTAACAATGAGCAGTACTTC
TRBV4-1,-,few,TRBJ1-1,CASSRPGRRSEAFF,TGCGCCAGCAGCCGCCCGGGGAGGAGGTCTGAAGCTTTCTTT
TRBV7-2,TRBD2,many,TRBJ2-5,CASSLALAGGQETQYF,TGTGCCAGCAGCTTAGCCCTAGCGGGAGGTCAAGAGACCCAGTACTTC
TRBV20-1,TRBD1,many,TRBJ2-1,CSATGGQGEPFRYNEQFF,TGCAGTGCAACAGGCGGCCAGGGGGAGCCTTTCCGCTACAATGAGCAGTTCTTC
TRBV6-5,TRBD2,few,TRBJ2-1,CASSYGGFGGERIEQFF,TGTGCCAGCAGTTATGGAGGGTTTGGGGGGGAGAGGATTGAGCAGTTCTTC
TRBV5-1,-,-,TRBJ2-7,CASSNAGPSSYNEQYF,TGCGCCAGCAGCAACGCGGGCCCCAGCTCCTACAATGAGCAGTACTTC
TRBV6-2/TRBV6-3,TRBD2,-,TRBJ2-1,CASSILAGVYNEQFF,TGTGCCAGCAGTATACTAGCGGGAGTCTACAATGAGCAGTTCTTC
TRBV27,-,few,TRBJ2-5,CASSLLGAGQEIQYF,TGTGCCAGCAGTTTATTGGGGGCCGGGCAAGAGATCCAGTACTTC
TRBV29-1,TRBD1,few,TRBJ1-2,CSAGDRAGGYTF,TGCAGCGCAGGAGACAGGGCTGGAGGCTACACCTTC
TRBV6-6,TRBD1,-,TRBJ2-2,CASSYSRTGGFGERFF,TGTGCCAGCAGTTACTCGCGAACAGGGGGCTTCGGGGAGCGGTTTTTT
TRBV12-3/TRBV12-4,-,many,TRBJ2-3,CASSFQMGTDTQYF,TGTGCCAGCAGTTTTCAGATGGGCACAGATACGCAGTATTTT
TRBV27,TRBD1,-,TRBJ1-1,CASSTEGAYTEAFF,TGTGCCAGCAGTACGGAGGGGGCGTACACTGAAGCTTTCTTT
TRBV11-2,TRBD2,-,TRBJ2-5,CASSLLREAGGETQYF,TGTGCCAGCAGCCTGCTAAGAGAGGCCGGGGGGGAGACCCAGTACTTC
TRBV24-1,-,-,TRBJ2-3,CATSDPRRPDTQYF,TGTGCCACCAGTGATCCACGTCGACCAGATACGCAGTATTTT
TRBV7-2,-,-,TRBJ2-7,CASSCQGGPYEQYF,TGTGCCAGCAGCTGTCAGGGCGGCCCCTACGAGCAGTACTTC
TRBV2,-,many,TRBJ2-7,CASTSGQTYEQYF,TGTGCCAGCACCTCCGGACAGACCTACGAGCAGTACTTC
TRBV20-1,-,-,TRBJ1-2,CSARETGGSPLYGYTF,TGCAGTGCTAGAGAGACAGGAGGAAGTCCTCTATACGGCTACACCTTC
TRBV7-9,-,-,TRBJ1-1,CASSLDRMDTEAFF,TGTGCCAGCAGCTTGGACCGTATGGACACTGAAGCTTTCTTT
TRBV4-2,-,few,TRBJ1-2,CASSPPGSNYGYTF,TGTGCCAGCAGCCCTCCGGGGTCTAACTATGGCTACACCTTC
TRBV27,-,few,TRBJ2-7,CASSSPRTALSYEQYF,TGTGCCAGCAGTTCCCCCCGGACTGCCCTCTCCTACGAGCAGTACTTC
TRBV27,TRBD2,few,TRBJ2-3,CASSLLTSGDDTQYF,TGTGCCAGCAGTTTATTGACTAGCGGGGATGATACGCAGTATTTT
TRBV28,-,few,TRBJ1-2,CASSQQGRGYTF,TGTGCCAGCAGTCAGCAGGGGAGGGGCTACACCTTC
TRBV29-1,TRBD2,many,TRBJ2-5,CSVNEGLAGEETQYF,TGCAGCGTTAACGAGGGACTAGCGGGAGAGGAGACCCAGTACTTC
TRBV4-3,-,few,TRBJ2-7,CASSQDRGPEREQYF,TGCGCCAGCAGCCAAGATAGGGGACCTGAGCGCGAGCAGTACTTC